The entry that follows covers one TCR beta chain sequence. Localized lung adenocarcinoma, a non-small cell lung cancer, affected the donors. The CDR3 has 14 amino acids. Trimming took 5 bases from V and 7 from J; bases not matched to a gene: 8. Germline assignment: CDR1 ENHRY and CDR2 SYGVKD. This specimen comes from a study of CD4 and CD8 cells across lung adenocarcinoma regions. TCRdb passed the PCR reads through MiXCR, listing each CDR3 protein once. The sample records around 19,000 distinct CDR3 sequences, around half being singletons. The TCR comes from a female donor with lung adenocarcinoma. The CD4 and CD8 labels of this study may be unreliable. Input material: CD8+ T cells from the center of a lung tumor. The rearrangement uses TRBV10-3 and TRBJ1-2; 9 bases agree with TRBD1. The CDR3 reads CAISPGQGRGGYTF. In DNA, the CDR3 is TGTGCCATCAGTCCGGGACAGGGACGGGGTGGCTACACCTTC.